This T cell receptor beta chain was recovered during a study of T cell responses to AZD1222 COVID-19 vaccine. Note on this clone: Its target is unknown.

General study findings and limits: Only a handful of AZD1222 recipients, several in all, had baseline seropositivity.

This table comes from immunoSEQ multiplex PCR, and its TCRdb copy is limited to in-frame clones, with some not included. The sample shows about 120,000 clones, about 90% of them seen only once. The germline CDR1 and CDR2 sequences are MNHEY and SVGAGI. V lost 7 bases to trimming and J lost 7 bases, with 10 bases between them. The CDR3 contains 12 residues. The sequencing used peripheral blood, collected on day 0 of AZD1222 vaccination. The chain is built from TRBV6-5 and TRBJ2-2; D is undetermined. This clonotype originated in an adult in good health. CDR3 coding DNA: TGTGCCAGCAATTTAGTCAACGGGGAGCTGTTTTTT. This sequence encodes CASNLVNGELFF.